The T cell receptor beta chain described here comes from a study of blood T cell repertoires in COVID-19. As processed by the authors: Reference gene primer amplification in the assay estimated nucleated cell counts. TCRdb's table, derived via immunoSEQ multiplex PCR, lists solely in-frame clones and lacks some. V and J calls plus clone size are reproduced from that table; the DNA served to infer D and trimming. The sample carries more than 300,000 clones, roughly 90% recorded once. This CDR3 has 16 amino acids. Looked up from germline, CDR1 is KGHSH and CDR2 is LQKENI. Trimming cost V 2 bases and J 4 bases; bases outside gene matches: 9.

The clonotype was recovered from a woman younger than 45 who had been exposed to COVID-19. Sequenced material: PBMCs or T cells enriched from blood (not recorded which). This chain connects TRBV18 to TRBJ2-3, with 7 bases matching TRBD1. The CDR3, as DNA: TGTGCCAGCTCACCAGTTGTACAGGGGTACCCAGATACGCAGTATTTT. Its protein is CASSPVVQGYPDTQYF.